This T cell receptor (beta chain) was recorded in a study of T cells in Graves' hyperthyroidism and ophthalmopathy. The CDR3 contains 14 residues. Germline V gene sequence: CDR1 SGHVS, CDR2 FNYEAQ. The ends were cut back, 1 base at V and 6 bases at J, with 9 bases in the middle. Amplification targeted TCR beta CDR3 regions from RNA transcripts. The HTBI primer set drove a first-round RT-PCR of the TCR CDR3. TCRdb re-called the multiplex PCR reads with MiXCR, one entry per CDR3 protein. The sample lists about 840,000 distinct CDR3 sequences; more than 30% were seen once. The sequence derives from a man aged 18 to 29 with Graves' hyperthyroidism. The rearrangement joins TRBV7-6 to TRBJ1-4; D uncertain. Material for sequencing was blood. DNA of the CDR3: TGTGCCAGCAGCTTAGTGGCGAGAGATGAAAAACTGTTTTTT. It yields the protein CASSLVARDEKLFF.